What follows are 30 T cell receptor beta chains derived from one specimen sequenced in a study of beta chain features in type 1 diabetes. The isolated RNA, all of it, was reverse transcribed, so expressed TCRB transcripts were what got sequenced. Only in-frame clones appear in the TCRdb table, and some are missing; sequencing was by immunoSEQ multiplex PCR. The repertoire includes approximately 160,000 clones, 9% to 10% of them detected once, and around 2.5% sits in the top ten. Source material: central memory CD4+ T cells from blood. The receptors derive from a woman aged 18-29 years in good health.

This chain connects TRBV14 to TRBJ2-7, with D maybe TRBD2 (6 bases). CDR3 length: 15 amino acids. Trimming took off 4 bases at V and 4 bases at J, with 17 bases between the two ends. Germline V gives CDR1 SGHDN, CDR2 FVKESK. CDR3 DNA: TGTGCCAGCAGCCGTTCCGCGGGGCGCTTGTACGAGCAGTACTTC. The encoded protein is CASSRSAGRLYEQYF.

This clone was detected only a few times. This chain uses TRBV5-8 with TRBJ1-5; D gene ambiguous. Germline values: CDR1 SGHTS, CDR2 YDEGEE. The CDR3 spans 12 residues. V shed 0 bases and J shed 6 bases, with 4 bases lying between them. The CDR3 is CASSLAGQPQHF. Here the CDR3 DNA reads TGTGCCAGCAGCTTGGCCGGTCAGCCCCAGCATTTT.

This clone occurred a few times. The J gene is TRBJ2-7, the V gene TRBV7-9; 9 bases align to TRBD1. There are 13 residues in the CDR3. Germline V CDR1 and CDR2: SEHNR, FQNEAQ (reference sequence). The trim removed 4 bases at V and 6 bases at J, leaving 4 bases unmatched. The CDR3: CASSSQGALEQYF. CDR3 coding DNA: TGTGCCAGCAGCTCACAGGGGGCTCTCGAGCAGTACTTC.

This clone was detected a few times. This chain links TRBV7-2 with TRBJ2-3, with a tentative D call TRBD2 (7 bases). In germline, CDR1 is SGHTA, CDR2 FQGNSA. The CDR3 loop spans 15 amino acids. V was pared by 0 bases and J by 8 bases, with 15 bases between. CDR3 sequence reads: CASSLAHGGQGTQYF. Here the CDR3 DNA reads TGTGCCAGCAGCTTAGCGCACGGGGGGCAGGGTACGCAGTATTTT.

The genes are TRBV9 and TRBJ1-1; 7 bases line up with TRBD1. Per the germline V gene, CDR1 is SGDLS and CDR2 is YYNGEE. The CDR3 is 14 amino acids. The J segment lost 5 bases and the V segment lost 7 bases, leaving 11 bases of the junction unmatched. The CDR3 here is CASGQLTGETEAFF. Here the CDR3 DNA reads TGTGCCAGCGGCCAACTCACAGGGGAAACTGAAGCTTTCTTT.

J is TRBJ2-7 and V is TRBV5-1; 9 bases line up with TRBD1. The J segment lost 2 bases and the V segment lost 5 bases, leaving 8 bases of the junction unmatched. The germline gives CDR1 SGHRS, CDR2 YFSETQ. The CDR3 is made up of 15 amino acids. The CDR3 DNA reads TGCGCCAGCAGTTCACGGGGACAGGGTACCTACGAGCAGTACTTC. Translated, it gives CASSSRGQGTYEQYF.

The chain links TRBV2 to TRBJ1-1, with D possibly being TRBD1 (6 bases). This CDR3 is 15 amino acids long. The V gene's germline CDR1 is SNHLY and CDR2 FYNNEI. The V end lost 5 bases, the J end lost 10 bases, and 23 bases lay between the germline ends. The CDR3 nucleotides are TGTGCCAGCAGTCCGACCGGGGACATCCCTGGGGTAGCTTTCTTT. Translated, it gives CASSPTGDIPGVAFF.

The rearrangement links TRBV7-9 to TRBJ2-5, with D tentatively TRBD1 (5 bases). The CDR3 covers 13 residues. Per the germline V gene, CDR1 is SEHNR and CDR2 is FQNEAQ (reference sequence). The V end lost 3 bases, the J end lost 3 bases, and 8 bases lay between the germline ends. The CDR3 is CASSLGLKETQYF. The CDR3 nucleotides are TGTGCCAGCAGCTTGGGGCTCAAAGAGACCCAGTACTTC. Full variable domain (rest looked up from reference TRBV7-9 and TRBJ2-5): DTGVSQNPRHKITKRGQNVTFRCDPISEHNRLYWYRQTLGQGPEFLTYFQNEAQLEKSRLLSDRFSAERPKGSFSTLEIQRTEQGDSAMYLCASSLGLKETQYFGPGTRLLVL.

In this sample, this clone turned up a few times. J is TRBJ2-3 and V is TRBV5-1, with a tentative D call TRBD2 (5 bases). This CDR3 has 15 amino acids. Trimming removed 0 bases from V and 5 bases from J, with 13 bases in between. Germline assignment: CDR1 SGHRS and CDR2 YFSETQ. The CDR3 DNA sequence: TGCGCCAGCAGCTTGGGGACTCTCCCTGGAGATACGCAGTATTTT. This gives the protein CASSLGTLPGDTQYF.

The chain recombines TRBV9 with TRBJ1-6, with a possible D match to TRBD1 (5 bases). The CDR3 is 15 residues long. Germline values: CDR1 SGDLS, CDR2 YYNGEE. The germline V and J ends were trimmed by 0 bases and 9 bases, with 13 bases remaining between them. The CDR3 region is CASSVVGGDGSPLHF. CDR3 nucleotide sequence: TGTGCCAGCAGCGTAGTTGGAGGGGACGGTTCACCCCTCCACTTT.

This chain uses TRBV29-1 with TRBJ2-2; 10 positions agree with TRBD1. The length of the CDR3 is 14 residues. The ends lost 7 bases at V and 5 bases at J; junction bases unmatched: 7. Germline V CDR1 and CDR2: SQVTM, ANQGSEA. CDR3 sequence (DNA): TGCAGCGGGAGGACAGGGGGATTTACCGGGGAGCTGTTTTTT. It translates to CSGRTGGFTGELFF.

V and J are TRBV6-5 and TRBJ1-5; D may be TRBD1 (6 bases). This CDR3 spans 15 amino acids. V was pared by 2 bases and J by 9 bases, with 17 bases between. Germline V CDR1 and CDR2: MNHEY, SVGAGI. In DNA, the CDR3 is TGTGCCAGCAGTTACGGACAGACCAATCAAGGGCCCCAGCATTTT. This translates into CASSYGQTNQGPQHF.

The rearrangement links TRBV5-1 to TRBJ1-2; tentative D call: TRBD1 (6 bases). V was clipped by 4 bases and J by 8 bases, with 18 bases between them. The V gene's germline CDR1 is SGHRS and CDR2 YFSETQ. CDR3 size: 14 residues. DNA of the CDR3: TGCGCCAGCAGCCCCTACAGGGAGGGAGACGGCTACACCTTC. This encodes CASSPYREGDGYTF.

J is TRBJ2-5 and V is TRBV7-6; 7 nucleotides agree with TRBD1. The CDR3 spans 14 residues. CDR1 and CDR2 from the germline V gene are SGHVS and FNYEAQ. With V trimmed by 4 bases and J by 4 bases, 6 bases remained unmatched. In nucleotides, the CDR3 is TGTGCCAGCAGCTATACAGGGGAAGGAGAGACCCAGTACTTC. Its protein product is CASSYTGEGETQYF.

The V gene is TRBV5-1, the J gene TRBJ2-3; D gene ambiguous. Germline V CDR1 and CDR2: SGHRS, YFSETQ. CDR3 length: 13 residues. V shed 1 base and J shed 2 bases, with 5 bases lying between them. The CDR3 coding sequence is TGCGCCAGCAGCTTGATAGACACAGATACGCAGTATTTT. This codes for CASSLIDTDTQYF.

This clone was picked up a small number of times. V usage is TRBV4-2 and J usage is TRBJ2-2; D is perhaps TRBD1 (6 bases). Looked up from germline, CDR1 is LGHNA and CDR2 is YNFKEQ. This CDR3 contains 16 residues. Trimming removed 0 bases at V and 3 bases at J, with 11 bases between. The CDR3 DNA sequence: TGTGCCAGCAGCCAAGATCAGGGGCGGGACACCGGGGAGCTGTTTTTT. Encoded protein: CASSQDQGRDTGELFF.

The chain has TRBV2 and TRBJ1-2; 9 bases are a match to TRBD1. Germline V gene data show CDR1 as SNHLY and CDR2 as FYNNEI. Germline trimming cut 4 bases from V and 6 bases from J; bases unmatched to any gene: 9. This CDR3 is built from 15 residues. CDR3 bases: TGTGCCAGCAGTGCATACGGCGGGACAGGGAATGGCTACACCTTC. This encodes CASSAYGGTGNGYTF.

This clone was counted only a few times. This chain links TRBV5-4 with TRBJ2-3, with 7 positions matching TRBD2. CDR3 length equals 16 residues. Trimming took 1 base from V and 1 from J; bases not matched to a gene: 6. The germline V gene encodes CDR1 SGHNT and CDR2 YYREEE (reference sequence). The CDR3: CASSLFRGGGTDTQYF. The CDR3 nucleotides read TGTGCCAGCAGCTTGTTCCGTGGGGGGGGCACAGATACGCAGTATTTT.

This clone appeared a few times. This rearrangement joins TRBV13 to TRBJ2-7; TRBD1 agrees at 7 bases. CDR1 PRHDT and CDR2 FYEKMQ come from the germline V gene (reference sequence). The CDR3 is 16 amino acids. V shed 5 bases and J 2 bases; nucleotides not matched to a gene: 12. In nucleotides, the CDR3 is TGTGCCAGCAGCCCAGGAACGGGGACAGCAACCTACGAGCAGTACTTC. Amino acid sequence: CASSPGTGTATYEQYF.

This chain joins TRBV30 and TRBJ2-7, with 9 bases aligning to TRBD1. Looked up from germline, CDR1 is GTSNPN and CDR2 is SVGIG (reference sequence). V dropped 7 bases and J dropped 4; count of bases not matched to a gene: 5. The CDR3 is made up of 12 amino acids. This CDR3 reads CASTGQGYEQYF. Here the CDR3 DNA reads TGTGCCTCGACGGGACAGGGTTACGAGCAGTACTTC. Filled out from reference TRBV30 and TRBJ2-7, the complete variable domain reads SQTIHQWPATLVQPVGSPLSLECTVEGTSNPNLYWYRQAAGRGLQLLFYSVGIGQISSEVPQNLSASRPQDRQFILSSKKLLLSDSGFYLCASTGQGYEQYFGPGTRLTVT.

This clone has a count of ten or more. The rearrangement uses TRBV19 and TRBJ2-3; D remains ambiguous. The CDR3 has 17 residues. Trimming removed 5 bases from V and 1 base from J, with 19 bases in between. The V gene's germline CDR1 is LNHDA and CDR2 SQIVND (reference sequence). The CDR3 region is CASSSSRSSAGTDTQYF. The DNA of the CDR3 is TGTGCCAGTAGTTCCAGTCGTAGCAGCGCGGGCACAGATACGCAGTATTTT.

A few counts support this clone. This rearrangement joins TRBV30 to TRBJ2-7; the match to TRBD2 covers 7 bases. V lost 2 bases and J lost 7; bases outside the gene matches: 5. CDR1 and CDR2 from the germline V gene are GTSNPN and SVGIG (reference sequence). This CDR3 comprises 12 residues. For the CDR3, the DNA is TGTGCCTGGAGTTCGGGGGGTCTTGAGCAGTACTTC. Translated, it gives CAWSSGGLEQYF. Complete variable domain (other parts from reference TRBV30 and TRBJ2-7): SQTIHQWPATLVQPVGSPLSLECTVEGTSNPNLYWYRQAAGRGLQLLFYSVGIGQISSEVPQNLSASRPQDRQFILSSKKLLLSDSGFYLCAWSSGGLEQYFGPGTRLTVT.

The gene calls are TRBV4-3 and TRBJ2-3; TRBD2 might be the D (6 bases). The V and J ends lost 2 bases and 6 bases respectively, with 9 bases between them. This CDR3 spans 13 amino acids. Germline V gives CDR1 LGHNA, CDR2 YSLEER. The CDR3 is CASSQRRDDTQYF. DNA for the CDR3: TGCGCCAGCAGCCAAAGGCGGGATGATACGCAGTATTTT.

This chain connects TRBV6-6 to TRBJ1-5; tentatively, D is TRBD1 (5 bases). With 6 bases removed from V and 6 bases from J, the gap between germline ends came to 15 bases. Germline V gene data show CDR1 as MNHNY and CDR2 as SVGAGI (reference sequence). The CDR3 is 14 residues long. This CDR3 reads CASRLSGDGQPQHF. CDR3 coding DNA: TGTGCCAGCAGGCTCTCGGGGGACGGTCAGCCCCAGCATTTT.

This clone was counted ten times or more. The genes are TRBV28 and TRBJ1-5, with 9 bases identical to TRBD1. CDR1 is MDHEN and CDR2 is SYDVKM in the germline V gene. This CDR3 is built from 14 residues. V lost 3 bases, J lost 5 bases, and 2 bases stayed unmatched. The CDR3 loop reads CASSLWDRDQPQHF. Here the CDR3 DNA reads TGTGCCAGCAGTTTGTGGGACAGGGATCAGCCCCAGCATTTT.

This clone was counted a few times. The chain uses TRBV25-1 and TRBJ1-1, with D maybe TRBD1 (6 bases). Trimming left V 6 bases short and J 7 bases short, with 15 bases between. The germline CDR1 and CDR2 sequences are MGHDK and SYGVNS. CDR3 size: 13 residues. In DNA, the CDR3 is TGTGCCAGCAGAGGGGGGGCAATCTATGAAGCTTTCTTT. It codes for CASRGGAIYEAFF.

This clone appeared a few times. The J gene is TRBJ1-1, the V gene TRBV11-1; D unclear. This CDR3 has 13 amino acids. From germline, CDR1 is SGHAT and CDR2 FQDESV (reference sequence). V gave up 4 bases and J gave up 0 bases, with 6 bases separating them. In DNA, the CDR3 is TGTGCCAGCAGCTCCCACATGAACACTGAAGCTTTCTTT. Protein: CASSSHMNTEAFF.

The chain couples TRBV29-1 to TRBJ2-3, with 8 bases fitting TRBD2. The CDR3 has 14 amino acids. Germline V gives CDR1 SQVTM, CDR2 ANQGSEA. V shed 4 bases, J shed 8 bases, and the junction held 11 bases outside the gene matches. For the CDR3, the DNA is TGCAGCGTTGCGAAAGTAGCGGGGCCGGCTACGCAGTATTTT. It specifies CSVAKVAGPATQYF.

This chain links TRBV14 with TRBJ1-5, with D maybe TRBD1 (5 bases). The germline V and J ends were trimmed by 5 bases and 7 bases, with 21 bases remaining between them. Germline CDR1 and CDR2: SGHDN and FVKESK. CDR3 length: 16 amino acids. Here the CDR3 DNA reads TGTGCCAGCAGCGTATACCCGGGGGATTTTGACCAGCCCCAGCATTTT. It codes for CASSVYPGDFDQPQHF.

The V call is TRBV4-3, the J call TRBJ1-2, with TRBD1 identical over 11 bases. Germline CDR1 reads LGHNA; CDR2 reads YSLEER. V shed 2 bases, J shed 5 bases, and the junction held 4 bases outside the gene matches. The CDR3 consists of 15 residues. Here the CDR3 reads CASSQNRDRGYGYTF. For the CDR3, the DNA is TGCGCCAGCAGCCAAAACCGGGACAGGGGGTATGGCTACACCTTC.